The 30 T cell receptor beta chains presented below share a single source sample, sequenced in a study of T cells in localized non-small cell lung cancer. Method: immunoSEQ multiplex PCR; TCRdb's copy keeps in-frame clones and lacks some. The table includes 30,000 to 45,000 clones, 87% detected once. The sample was peripheral blood, taken before any cancer treatment. The receptors originated from a woman between 35 and 70 years old with stage I lung adenocarcinoma.

There are a few counts of this clone. This sequence joins TRBV6-5 and TRBJ1-1; TRBD1 aligns across 9 bases. With 6 bases clipped from V and 2 bases from J, the junction kept 7 bases outside the gene matches. CDR1 is MNHEY and CDR2 is SVGAGI in the germline V gene. The CDR3 loop spans 15 amino acids. CDR3 DNA: TGTGCCAGCAGCCTAAAAACAGGGGGCAACACTGAAGCTTTCTTT. Encoded protein: CASSLKTGGNTEAFF.

The gene calls are TRBV5-1 and TRBJ2-3; 9 bases fit TRBD2. The CDR3 is 17 residues long. Per the germline V gene, CDR1 is SGHRS and CDR2 is YFSETQ. After removal of 3 bases from V and 0 bases from J, the junction contained 8 bases not matched to a gene. DNA of the CDR3: TGCGCCAGCAGCTCGAAACAGCGGGGGGCTAGCACAGATACGCAGTATTTT. Translating gives CASSSKQRGASTDTQYF.

The rearrangement joins TRBV19 to TRBJ2-1; no clear D gene. V was clipped by 4 bases and J by 9 bases, with 13 bases between them. The CDR3 has 13 residues. CDR1 and CDR2 (germline): LNHDA, SQIVND (reference sequence). The CDR3 DNA is TGTGCCAGTAGTAACGATCTCGGCGGTGAGCAGTTCTTC. This encodes CASSNDLGGEQFF.

The V gene is TRBV6-4, the J gene TRBJ1-2, with TRBD1 as a possible D gene (5 bases). V was pared by 4 bases and J by 2 bases, with 17 bases between. The germline gives CDR1 MRHNA, CDR2 SNTAGT. The CDR3 covers 16 residues. The CDR3 region is CASSVERDQVNYGYTF. The CDR3, as DNA: TGTGCCAGCAGTGTGGAAAGGGACCAAGTAAACTATGGCTACACCTTC.

The chain combines TRBV5-1 with TRBJ1-2; D remains ambiguous. Per germline, CDR1 SGHRS and CDR2 YFSETQ. V was clipped by 0 bases and J by 8 bases, with 8 bases between them. This CDR3 has 12 amino acids. CDR3 sequence: CASSLDQRGYTF. CDR3 in DNA: TGCGCCAGCAGCTTGGATCAGCGAGGCTACACCTTC. Combining the CDR3 with reference TRBV5-1 and TRBJ1-2 gives the whole variable domain KAGVTQTPRYLIKTRGQQVTLSCSPISGHRSVSWYQQTPGQGLQFLFEYFSETQRNKGNFPGRFSGRQFSNSRSEMNVSTLELGDSALYLCASSLDQRGYTFGSGTRLTVV.

The rearrangement joins TRBV7-2 to TRBJ2-7, with D maybe TRBD1 (7 bases). Trimming left V 1 base short and J 7 bases short, with 11 bases between. Per germline, CDR1 SGHTA and CDR2 FQGNSA. The CDR3 totals 13 residues. The CDR3 protein is CASSLDRGGEQYF. Written as DNA, the CDR3 is TGTGCCAGCAGCTTAGACAGGGGAGGAGAGCAGTACTTC. Full variable domain (remainder filled in from reference TRBV7-2 and TRBJ2-7): GAGVSQSPSNKVTEKGKDVELRCDPISGHTALYWYRQSLGQGLEFLIYFQGNSAPDKSGLPSDRFSAERTGGSVSTLTIQRTQQEDSAVYLCASSLDRGGEQYFGPGTRLTVT.

The CDR3 loop reads CATSRVGLAGNQPQHF. In nucleotides, the CDR3 is TGTGCCACCAGCAGAGTTGGGTTGGCAGGCAATCAGCCCCAGCATTTT. This chain connects TRBV15 to TRBJ1-5; D is ambiguous. The germline CDR1 and CDR2 sequences are LNHNV and YYDKDF (reference sequence). This CDR3 contains 16 residues. V lost 1 base, J lost 2 bases, and 12 bases lay in between.

This clone has a single count. The gene calls are TRBV6-5 and TRBJ1-4; possible D gene TRBD1, 6 bases. V was clipped by 0 bases and J by 4 bases, with 9 bases between them. Germline assignment: CDR1 MNHEY and CDR2 SVGAGI. The CDR3 length is 15 residues. CDR3 bases: TGTGCCAGCAGTTACTCGGGGGCGATTAATGAAAAACTGTTTTTT. This encodes CASSYSGAINEKLFF.

The rearrangement joins TRBV5-8 to TRBJ1-4; D may be TRBD1 (6 bases). CDR1 and CDR2 from the germline V gene are SGHTS and YDEGEE. Trimming shortened V by 4 bases and J by 4 bases, and 17 bases separated the two germline ends. This CDR3 comprises 16 residues. In DNA form, the CDR3 reads TGTGCCAGCAGCACCGGACAGCCAACCCTTAATGAAAAACTGTTTTTT. Translated, it gives CASSTGQPTLNEKLFF.

The CDR3 reads CASSFLADWSAGTYEQYF. The CDR3 DNA is TGTGCCAGCAGCTTTTTGGCTGATTGGTCGGCAGGGACCTACGAGCAGTACTTC. The chain joins TRBV7-2 to TRBJ2-7, with a weak D call TRBD1 (5 bases). Trimming cost V 3 bases and J 2 bases, with 23 bases left between them. From germline, CDR1 is SGHTA and CDR2 FQGNSA. The CDR3 totals 18 residues.

The chain links TRBV7-6 to TRBJ2-1, with TRBD2 identical over 15 bases. Germline lookup yields CDR1 SGHVS and CDR2 FNYEAQ. The CDR3 spans 16 residues. The trim removed 7 bases at V and 7 bases at J, leaving 8 bases unmatched. The CDR3 protein is CASKGLAGGPRNEQFF. The CDR3 DNA reads TGTGCCAGCAAAGGACTAGCGGGGGGGCCCCGAAATGAGCAGTTCTTC.

The table lists this clone with a count of one. The chain couples TRBV4-3 to TRBJ1-2, with 7 bases that match TRBD1. V shed 0 bases and J 6 bases; nucleotides not matched to a gene: 10. The CDR3 loop spans 16 amino acids. Germline CDR1 and CDR2: LGHNA and YSLEER. The CDR3 spells CASSQDDDRDWNGYTF. DNA of the CDR3: TGCGCCAGCAGCCAAGATGATGACAGGGACTGGAATGGCTACACCTTC.

V and J are TRBV29-1 and TRBJ2-7, with a weak D call TRBD1 (6 bases). Germline assignment: CDR1 SQVTM and CDR2 ANQGSEA. V was clipped by 7 bases and J by 0 bases, with 19 bases between them. The CDR3 contains 15 residues. The CDR3 sequence is CSARLLQGSSYEQYF. As DNA, the CDR3 is TGCAGCGCCAGACTGTTGCAGGGGAGCTCCTACGAGCAGTACTTC.

The rearrangement joins TRBV11-3 to TRBJ1-1; D unclear. This CDR3 has 13 residues. Trimming pared 6 bases from V and 2 bases from J, leaving 10 bases between. From germline, CDR1 is SGHNT and CDR2 YENEEA. The DNA of the CDR3 is TGTGCCAGCAGTCGTAATATAAACACTGAAGCTTTCTTT. Translation gives CASSRNINTEAFF.

This sequence joins TRBV21-1 and TRBJ2-3. TRBV21-1 is a listed pseudogene. The CDR3 is 16 residues long. This CDR3 reads CASIPPRLTLTDTQYF. The CDR3 coding sequence is TGTGCCAGCATCCCCCCCCGACTGACACTCACAGATACGCAGTATTTT.

The chain links TRBV7-6 to TRBJ1-1; TRBD1 aligns across 12 bases. This CDR3 comprises 16 residues. Trimming cost V 5 bases and J 4 bases; bases outside gene matches: 8. Per the germline V gene, CDR1 is SGHVS and CDR2 is FNYEAQ. The CDR3 loop reads CASSQMGQGAGTEAFF. The CDR3 DNA sequence: TGTGCCAGCAGCCAAATGGGACAGGGGGCTGGCACTGAAGCTTTCTTT.

This chain joins TRBV10-1 and TRBJ1-1; D is possibly TRBD1 (6 bases). Trimming removed 11 bases at V and 11 bases at J, with 21 bases between. The germline V gene encodes CDR1 WNHNN and CDR2 SYGVQD (reference sequence). The CDR3 runs to 12 residues. CDR3 amino acids: CAGKSHGGRAFF. In DNA form, the CDR3 reads TGCGCCGGAAAATCCCATGGGGGCCGTGCTTTCTTT.

The chain employs TRBV2 and TRBJ1-5; 8 bases fit TRBD1. Germline V gives CDR1 SNHLY, CDR2 FYNNEI. The junction had 16 bases not matched to a gene; V was cut back by 7 bases and J by 8 bases. This CDR3 has 16 residues. CDR3 protein: CASTKVVVAGGKPQHF. The CDR3 DNA reads TGTGCCAGCACTAAAGTCGTCGTCGCAGGGGGCAAGCCCCAGCATTTT.

This clone was counted a single time. This chain joins TRBV6-5 and TRBJ1-1; D unclear. The germline CDR1 and CDR2 sequences are MNHEY and SVGAGI. V lost 6 bases and J lost 1, with 6 bases in between. This CDR3 comprises 12 residues. CDR3 in amino acids: CASSGRNTEAFF. The CDR3 DNA is TGTGCCAGCAGCGGACGGAACACTGAAGCTTTCTTT.

The J gene is TRBJ2-5, the V gene TRBV4-2, with D unclear. V dropped 0 bases and J dropped 1 base, with 12 bases sitting between them. CDR3 length: 16 amino acids. The germline gives CDR1 LGHNA, CDR2 YNFKEQ. The CDR3 here is CASSQDPVASQETQYF. In nucleotides, the CDR3 is TGTGCCAGCAGCCAAGATCCAGTAGCCTCCCAAGAGACCCAGTACTTC.

The V call is TRBV28, the J call TRBJ1-5, with 9 bases matching TRBD1. V lost 6 bases, J lost 2 bases, and 11 bases stayed unmatched. This CDR3 contains 17 residues. Germline CDR1 is MDHEN and CDR2 is SYDVKM. CDR3 coding DNA: TGTGCCAGCAGCCACAGACAGGGGGTAAGCGGCAATCAGCCCCAGCATTTT. It yields the protein CASSHRQGVSGNQPQHF.

The chain uses TRBV28 and TRBJ1-1, with TRBD1 identical over 8 bases. V shed 5 bases, J shed 6 bases, and the junction held 11 bases outside the gene matches. The CDR3 is made up of 15 amino acids. Germline values: CDR1 MDHEN, CDR2 SYDVKM. DNA of the CDR3: TGTGCCAGCAGTAGCGCCGGACAGGGTAGGCCTGAAGCTTTCTTT. Translation: CASSSAGQGRPEAFF.

CDR3 bases: TGTGCCAGCTCACTCACCCCCAATTCACCCCTCCACTTT. Its translation: CASSLTPNSPLHF. V usage is TRBV18 and J usage is TRBJ1-6; no reliable D call. The CDR3 consists of 13 residues. Trimming left V 4 bases short and J 7 bases short, with 8 bases between. The germline V gene has CDR1 KGHSH and CDR2 LQKENI.

V usage is TRBV15 and J usage is TRBJ1-5, with D tentatively TRBD1 (6 bases). Trimming took 1 base from V and 2 from J, leaving 12 bases between them. Germline CDR1 LNHNV, CDR2 YYDKDF (reference sequence). This CDR3 is 16 amino acids long. The CDR3 loop reads CATSRGGGRGNQPQHF. CDR3 nucleotide sequence: TGTGCCACCAGCAGAGGGGGGGGGCGCGGCAATCAGCCCCAGCATTTT.

The chain links TRBV6-1 to TRBJ2-7; 9 bases line up with TRBD1. The CDR3 is made up of 15 amino acids. V trimming: 8 bases; J trimming: 2 bases; junction bases outside the gene matches: 10. Per the germline V gene, CDR1 is MNHNS and CDR2 is SASEGT. The CDR3 here is CASVLRTGGPYEQYF. CDR3 coding DNA: TGTGCCAGCGTGTTGAGAACAGGGGGCCCCTACGAGCAGTACTTC.

This chain joins TRBV11-2 and TRBJ1-1; 8 bases match TRBD1. CDR3 length: 14 amino acids. V dropped 3 bases and J dropped 5; count of bases not matched to a gene: 5. Germline CDR1 SGHAT, CDR2 FQNNGV. The CDR3 DNA is TGTGCCAGCAGCTTGTGGACAGGGAATACTGAAGCTTTCTTT. It translates to CASSLWTGNTEAFF.

This chain connects TRBV2 to TRBJ2-5, with 10 nucleotides matching TRBD2. The CDR3 has 15 amino acids. Per the germline V gene, CDR1 is SNHLY and CDR2 is FYNNEI. V shed 6 bases and J 5 bases; nucleotides not matched to a gene: 9. CDR3 residues: CASSGTSGVLETQYF. The CDR3 DNA sequence: TGTGCCAGCAGCGGTACTAGCGGGGTTTTGGAGACCCAGTACTTC.

The V call is TRBV7-2, the J call TRBJ2-1; 7 bases are shared with TRBD2. In germline, CDR1 is SGHTA, CDR2 FQGNSA. With 2 bases clipped from V and 2 bases from J, the junction kept 6 bases outside the gene matches. The length of the CDR3 is 16 residues. CDR3 DNA sequence: TGTGCCAGCAGCTTATCAGGTGCGGGGGCCTACAATGAGCAGTTCTTC. Translating it yields CASSLSGAGAYNEQFF.

The chain joins TRBV11-1 to TRBJ2-1, with D perhaps TRBD1 or TRBD2 (6 bases each). Germline V gene sequence: CDR1 SGHAT, CDR2 FQDESV (reference sequence). The CDR3 runs 15 residues. The V and J ends lost 5 bases and 8 bases respectively, with 19 bases between them. Here the CDR3 DNA reads TGTGCCAGCAGCCCTAGGGGGGACGTAGCCGATGAGCAGTTCTTC. This encodes CASSPRGDVADEQFF.

V usage is TRBV11-3 and J usage is TRBJ2-1, with 12 bases fitting TRBD2. From germline, CDR1 is SGHNT and CDR2 YENEEA. The CDR3 is made up of 17 amino acids. V dropped 4 bases and J dropped 3; count of bases not matched to a gene: 7. The CDR3, as DNA: TGTGCCAGCAGCTCCAATCTAGCGGGGGGGCACTACAATGAGCAGTTCTTC. Its translation is CASSSNLAGGHYNEQFF. Combining the CDR3 with reference TRBV11-3 and TRBJ2-1 gives the whole variable domain EAGVVQSPRYKIIEKKQPVAFWCNPISGHNTLYWYLQNLGQGPELLIRYENEEAVDDSQLPKDRFSAERLKGVDSTLKIQPAELGDSAVYLCASSSNLAGGHYNEQFFGPGTRLTVL.